The 2 T cell receptor beta chains below come from one sample, sequenced in a study of CD8 T cells in ankylosing spondylitis. Study observations and caveats: Among TCR beta sequences, a motif of fewer than 10 highly homologous variants appeared characteristic of ankylosing spondylitis blood.

TCRdb redid the calling of the 5' RACE reads with MiXCR, one entry per CDR3 protein. The sample carries under 950,000 distinct CDR3 sequences, under 20% recorded once. These receptors have no identified antigens. Material: blood, either unsorted or a sorted T cell fraction (not recorded which). Receptors originate from a male donor with ankylosing spondylitis.

This clonotype was counted at least ten times. V and J are TRBV27 and TRBJ2-7; D not certain. Germline CDR1 and CDR2: MNHEY and SMNVEV (reference sequence). The CDR3 length is 14 residues. The ends were cut back, 4 bases at V and 4 bases at J, with 14 bases in the middle. CDR3 amino acids: CASSYHGELYEQYF. CDR3 bases: TGTGCCAGCAGTTACCACGGAGAATTGTACGAGCAGTACTTC.

This clonotype occurred a few times. The V and J genes are TRBV20-1 and TRBJ2-3, with D possibly being TRBD2 (5 bases). The CDR3 has 14 residues. V was clipped by 3 bases and J by 0 bases, with 10 bases between them. Germline V gene sequence: CDR1 DFQATT, CDR2 SNEGSKA (reference sequence). The CDR3 nucleotides read TGCAGTGCTAGGGAGCGGACTAGCACAGATACGCAGTATTTT. Residues: CSARERTSTDTQYF.